The sequence of this TCR beta chain was determined in a study of cytomegalovirus exposure and HLA in healthy donors. Amplification used 60 Vbeta primers and 13 Jbeta primers. TCRdb's copy holds only in-frame clones and misses some; the assay was immunoSEQ multiplex PCR. The top ten clones hold about 0.37% of a sample with under 200,000 clones, 79% of them seen once. The TCR was taken from a male donor in good health and CMV-seropositive. The sequencing sample was made of PBMCs.

Written as DNA, the CDR3 is TGTGCCAGCTCGGATAGCGGGAGGGCCGCGGATGAGCAGTTCTTC. It encodes CASSDSGRAADEQFF. V usage is TRBV7-2 and J usage is TRBJ2-1; 11 bases match TRBD2. The CDR3 extends over 15 amino acids. The V gene end was trimmed by 8 bases and the J gene end by 8 bases; junction bases not matched to a gene: 11. Germline V gene lookup returns CDR1 SGHTA and CDR2 FQGNSA.